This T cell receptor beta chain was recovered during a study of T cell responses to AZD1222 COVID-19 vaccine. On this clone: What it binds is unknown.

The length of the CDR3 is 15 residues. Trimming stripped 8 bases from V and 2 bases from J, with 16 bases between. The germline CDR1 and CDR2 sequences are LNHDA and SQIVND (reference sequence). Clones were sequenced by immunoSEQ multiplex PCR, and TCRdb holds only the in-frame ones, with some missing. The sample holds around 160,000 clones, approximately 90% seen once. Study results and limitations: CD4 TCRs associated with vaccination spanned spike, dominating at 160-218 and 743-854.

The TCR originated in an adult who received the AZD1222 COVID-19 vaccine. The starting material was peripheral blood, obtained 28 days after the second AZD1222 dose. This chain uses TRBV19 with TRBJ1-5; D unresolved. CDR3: CASVPAGPGNQPQHF. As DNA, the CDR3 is TGTGCCAGTGTCCCGGCGGGCCCGGGCAATCAGCCCCAGCATTTT.